This T cell receptor beta chain appears in the sequencing data of a study of T cells in Graves' hyperthyroidism and ophthalmopathy. This clonotype was seen many times. Amplified regions were TCR beta CDR3 sequences from RNA transcripts. Primed by the HTBI set, a first-round RT-PCR was run on the TCR CDR3. In TCRdb, the multiplex PCR reads were re-called with MiXCR into one record per CDR3 protein. The sample carries 450,000 to 650,000 distinct CDR3 sequences, approximately 14% recorded once. Sequencing was performed on blood. The clonotype comes from a woman aged 18-29 years with Graves' ophthalmopathy.

CDR3 coding DNA: TGTGCCAGCAGCTTAGATAGGCATGAGCAGTTCTTC. Amino acid sequence: CASSLDRHEQFF. The chain is built from TRBV7-8 and TRBJ2-1; D ambiguous. V lost 1 base and J lost 8, with 6 bases in between. Per germline, CDR1 SGHVS and CDR2 FQNEAQ. This CDR3 comprises 12 residues.